This TCR beta chain was recovered during a study of beta chain features in type 1 diabetes. V lost 4 bases to trimming and J lost 5 bases, with 8 bases between them. Germline CDR1 reads SGHVS; CDR2 reads FNYEAQ. This CDR3 region has 12 residues. Reverse transcribing all isolated RNA meant expressed TCRB transcripts were sequenced. The protocol was immunoSEQ multiplex PCR, while the TCRdb copy is restricted to in-frame clones and leaves out a portion. The data show 200,000 to 250,000 clones, 9.6% seen once. Study-level results: Individuals with type 1 diabetes displayed fewer insertions and more deletions at VDJ junctions. Researchers could not determine here whether HLA type influences TCRB rearrangement. Shorter TCRB CDR3s, moderately but significantly so, were found in Type 1 diabetes patients in all four CD4+ subsets.

Sorted populations all exceeded 95% purity. With respect to this clone: The antigen remains undetermined.

J is TRBJ2-5 and V is TRBV7-6; D gene uncertain. The sequenced sample consisted of naive CD4+ T cells from blood. The receptor comes from a woman aged 18 to 35 in good health. The CDR3 DNA reads TGTGCCAGCAGCTCTTCAGTGGAGACCCAGTACTTC. Amino acid sequence: CASSSSVETQYF.